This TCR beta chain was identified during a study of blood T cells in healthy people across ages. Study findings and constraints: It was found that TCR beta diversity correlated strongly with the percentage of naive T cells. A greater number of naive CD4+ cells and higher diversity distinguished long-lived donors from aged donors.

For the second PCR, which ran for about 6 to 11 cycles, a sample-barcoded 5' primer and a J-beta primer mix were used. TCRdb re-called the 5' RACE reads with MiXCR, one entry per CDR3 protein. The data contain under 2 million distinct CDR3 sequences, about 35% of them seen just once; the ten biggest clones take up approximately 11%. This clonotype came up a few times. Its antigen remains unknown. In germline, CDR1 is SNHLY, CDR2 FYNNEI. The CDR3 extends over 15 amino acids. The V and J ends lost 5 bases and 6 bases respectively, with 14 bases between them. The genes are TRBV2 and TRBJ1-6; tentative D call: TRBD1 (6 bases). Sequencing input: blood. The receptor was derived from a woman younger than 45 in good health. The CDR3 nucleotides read TGTGCCAGCAGTCCTAGGGGGAACCGTAATTCACCCCTCCACTTT. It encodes CASSPRGNRNSPLHF.